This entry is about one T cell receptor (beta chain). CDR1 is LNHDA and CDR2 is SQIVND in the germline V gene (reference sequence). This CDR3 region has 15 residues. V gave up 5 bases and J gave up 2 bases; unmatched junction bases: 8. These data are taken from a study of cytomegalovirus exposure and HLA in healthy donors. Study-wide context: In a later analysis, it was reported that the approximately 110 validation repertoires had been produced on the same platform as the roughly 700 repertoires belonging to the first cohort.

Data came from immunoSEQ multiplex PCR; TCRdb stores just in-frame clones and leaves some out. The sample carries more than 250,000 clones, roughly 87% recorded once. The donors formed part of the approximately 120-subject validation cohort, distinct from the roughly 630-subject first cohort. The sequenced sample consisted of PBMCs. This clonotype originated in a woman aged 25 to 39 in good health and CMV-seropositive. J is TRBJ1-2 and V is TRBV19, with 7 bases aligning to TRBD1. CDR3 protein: CASSLGTETNYGYTF. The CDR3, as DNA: TGTGCCAGTAGTCTAGGGACAGAGACAAACTATGGCTACACCTTC.